The text below deals with one T cell receptor beta chain. Antigen unknown. The entry originates in a study of cytomegalovirus exposure and HLA in healthy donors. The study's findings and limits: A later analysis reportedly identified an Asian-associated ancestry cluster as carrying fewer N-insertions than the 666-donor mean. Only CMV serostatus was available as immune exposure information. From TCR beta sequences, most subjects' HLA-A and HLA-B alleles were reportedly predicted accurately. Most TCR sequences showed up rarely, but some public TCRs showed up in many donors.

PCR primers comprised 60 Vbeta and 13 Jbeta primers. Libraries were prepared by immunoSEQ multiplex PCR; TCRdb keeps only in-frame clonotypes and omits some of them. The sample carries about 280,000 clones, roughly 89% recorded once. This TCR came from a woman younger than 35 in good health and CMV-seronegative. Sequencing used PBMCs.

The CDR3, as DNA: TGTGCCAGCAGCCTCGTGGGGACAGGATCCTACGAGCAGTACTTC. Translation gives CASSLVGTGSYEQYF. The rearrangement links TRBV7-9 to TRBJ2-7; 8 bases line up with TRBD1. Trimming cost V 5 bases and J 1 base; bases outside gene matches: 7. CDR1 SEHNR and CDR2 FQNEAQ come from the germline V gene (reference sequence). The CDR3 covers 15 residues.